Sequencing of this TCR beta chain was carried out in a study of T cells expressing NK-cell markers. General study results and limits: Top CD8+ clonotypes included the dominant CD3+CD56+NKG2C+ clonotypes in 5 or 6 donors.

This CDR3 is built from 15 residues. TCRdb reworked the 5' RACE reads into one entry per CDR3 protein, no DNA. In total, the table holds 440,000 or so distinct CDR3 sequences. Details on this clonotype: Its target is unknown.

The clonotype originates from a woman aged 18-70 years in good health. The chain links TRBV12-3 or TRBV12-4 to TRBJ1-4; checking the TCRdb D call of TRBD1 is not possible without DNA. Sequenced sample: blood T cells: a sorted CD56 or NKG2C T cell subset, CD4+ or CD8+ T cells, or bulk PBMC T cells (not recorded which). The chain's CDR3 is CASGLDRPVREKLFF.